What follows are 2 T cell receptor beta chains derived from one specimen sequenced in a study of T cell clones after liver transplantation. The method was immunoSEQ multiplex PCR; TCRdb's version includes in-frame clones alone and lacks a portion of them. The repertoire has 65,000 to 95,000 clones, about four fifths of them found once; the top ten carry roughly 0.6%. The sample was CD4+ T cells from blood, taken before liver transplant. These TCRs come from a human donor who received a liver transplant.

The chain uses TRBV14 and TRBJ2-7, with D possibly TRBD1 on 6 matching bases. The CDR3 runs to 14 residues. Germline CDR1 SGHDN, CDR2 FVKESK. Trimming left V 5 bases short and J 1 base short, with 12 bases between. CDR3 sequence: CASSINGQSYEQYF. In DNA form, the CDR3 reads TGTGCCAGCAGCATAAACGGACAGTCCTACGAGCAGTACTTC.

The chain is built from TRBV7-8 and TRBJ1-1, with a possible D match to TRBD1 (5 bases). V lost 0 bases, J lost 7 bases, and 12 bases lay in between. CDR1 SGHVS and CDR2 FQNEAQ come from the germline V gene. CDR3 size: 14 residues. DNA of the CDR3: TGTGCCAGCAGCTTAGCGGGGACGGGGAATGAAGCTTTCTTT. As protein: CASSLAGTGNEAFF.